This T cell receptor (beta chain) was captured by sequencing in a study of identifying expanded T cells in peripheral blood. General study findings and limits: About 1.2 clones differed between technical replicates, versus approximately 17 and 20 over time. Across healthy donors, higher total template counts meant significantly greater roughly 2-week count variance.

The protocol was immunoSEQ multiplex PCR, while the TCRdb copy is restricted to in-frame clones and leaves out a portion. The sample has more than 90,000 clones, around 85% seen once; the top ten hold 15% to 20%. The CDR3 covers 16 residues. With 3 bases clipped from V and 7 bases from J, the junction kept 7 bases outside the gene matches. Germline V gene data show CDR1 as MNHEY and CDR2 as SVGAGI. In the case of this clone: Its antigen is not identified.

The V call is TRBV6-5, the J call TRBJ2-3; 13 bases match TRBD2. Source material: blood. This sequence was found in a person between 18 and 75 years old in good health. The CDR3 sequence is CASSYSLAGGLNTQYF. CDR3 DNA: TGTGCCAGCAGTTATTCACTAGCGGGGGGGCTGAATACGCAGTATTTT.